These T cell receptor beta chains were read from a single sample in a study of blood T cell repertoires in COVID-19. Only in-frame clones appear in the TCRdb table, and some are missing; sequencing was by immunoSEQ multiplex PCR. The profile shows approximately 68,000 clones, approximately 85% of them singletons. The sequenced sample consisted of peripheral blood. Receptors were obtained from an elderly woman with active or convalescent COVID-19. Each CDR3 is given with its conserved first and last residue. D genes are given only for firm matches. The size entry is marked missing in some rows and otherwise reads once, few, many or a size class.

clone_size | j_call | v_call | d_call | cdr3_aa | cdr3_nt
NA | TRBJ2-1 | TRBV28 | TRBD1 | CASSSPRPSKDQGDYNEQFF | TGTGCCAGCAGTTCTCCCCGACCCAGCAAAGATCAGGGGGACTACAATGAGCAGTTCTTC
NA | TRBJ1-6 | TRBV3-1/TRBV3-2 | NA | CASSQDLRQGSHYNSPLHF | TGTGCCAGCAGCCAAGATCTAAGGCAGGGTAGTCACTATAATTCACCCCTCCACTTT
NA | TRBJ1-4 | TRBV19 | NA | CASLPRGANEKLFF | TGTGCCAGCCTACCCAGGGGAGCGAATGAAAAACTGTTTTTT
NA | TRBJ1-2 | TRBV10-3 | NA | CAISEIQGHGYTF | TGTGCCATCAGTGAGATTCAGGGGCATGGCTACACCTTC
NA | TRBJ1-4 | TRBV2 | TRBD1 | CASEGTGNQPNEKLFF | TGTGCCAGCGAAGGGACAGGGAATCAGCCTAATGAAAAACTGTTTTTT
NA | TRBJ2-5 | TRBV7-9 | TRBD1 | CASSMGTGGGGETQYF | TGTGCCAGCAGCATGGGGACAGGGGGAGGAGGAGAGACCCAGTACTTC
NA | TRBJ2-5 | TRBV7-6 | TRBD2 | CASAGLGLFQYF | TGTGCCAGCGCCGGACTAGGTCTCTTCCAGTACTTC
NA | TRBJ1-6 | TRBV19 | NA | CASSTTGSGSPLHF | TGTGCCAGTAGTACCACAGGGTCCGGCTCACCCCTCCACTTT
NA | TRBJ2-1 | TRBV27 | NA | CASRPTGFSYNEQFF | TGTGCCAGCAGGCCGACAGGTTTCTCCTACAATGAGCAGTTCTTC
few | TRBJ1-1 | TRBV29-1 | NA | CSVGVGRNTEAFF | TGCAGCGTTGGGGTAGGGAGGAACACTGAAGCTTTCTTT
NA | TRBJ1-1 | TRBV7-8 | NA | CASSLVGEQGYIAAEAFF | TGTGCCAGCAGCTTAGTCGGCGAACAGGGTTATATCGCCGCTGAAGCTTTCTTT
NA | TRBJ1-3 | TRBV19 | TRBD1 | CASTPTGTSGNTIYF | TGTGCCAGTACCCCGACAGGGACCTCTGGAAACACCATATATTTT
once | TRBJ2-5 | TRBV3-1/TRBV3-2 | NA | CASSPYRDNQETQYF | TGTGCCAGCAGCCCGTACCGGGACAACCAAGAGACCCAGTACTTC
NA | TRBJ2-7 | TRBV27 | NA | CASSSGPSYEQYF | TGTGCCAGCAGTAGCGGTCCTTCCTACGAGCAGTACTTC
few | TRBJ1-1 | TRBV30 | NA | CAWSKESSYTEAFF | TGTGCCTGGAGTAAAGAGTCTTCCTACACTGAAGCTTTCTTT
NA | TRBJ2-3 | TRBV13 | TRBD2 | CASSPEGLAGTSSTDTQYF | TGTGCCAGCAGCCCAGAAGGACTAGCGGGGACCTCTAGCACAGATACGCAGTATTTT
NA | TRBJ2-6 | TRBV18 | TRBD1 | CASSLGTGGSGANVLTF | TGTGCCAGCTCACTGGGGACAGGGGGCTCTGGGGCCAACGTCCTGACTTTC
few | TRBJ1-3 | TRBV11-2 | TRBD1 | CASSYGGTGTGNTIYF | TGTGCCAGCAGCTATGGGGGGACAGGGACTGGAAACACCATATATTTT
NA | TRBJ1-3 | TRBV6-6 | NA | CASSFGSSGNTIYF | TGTGCCAGCAGTTTCGGGTCCTCTGGAAACACCATATATTTT
NA | TRBJ1-2 | TRBV2 | TRBD1 | CASSFGQGLYGYTF | TGTGCCAGCAGTTTCGGACAGGGGTTATATGGCTACACCTTC
NA | TRBJ1-1 | TRBV3-1/TRBV3-2 | NA | CASSLRGDLNTEAFF | TGTGCCAGCAGCCTACGGGGGGATCTGAACACTGAAGCTTTCTTT
NA | TRBJ2-5 | TRBV19 | TRBD2 | CASSTGLAGGPGETQYF | TGTGCCAGTAGTACCGGACTAGCGGGGGGCCCGGGAGAGACCCAGTACTTC
NA | TRBJ1-2 | TRBV5-6 | NA | CASSLEVRRGYTF | TGTGCCAGCAGCTTGGAGGTCAGGAGGGGCTACACCTTC
NA | TRBJ1-2 | TRBV15 | NA | CATSRDPSSNYGYTF | TGTGCCACCAGCAGAGATCCTTCGTCCAACTATGGCTACACCTTC
NA | TRBJ1-6 | TRBV7-9 | NA | CASSQSGTLNSPLHF | TGTGCCAGCAGCCAGTCCGGGACTCTAAATTCACCCCTCCACTTT
NA | TRBJ2-7 | TRBV7-2 | TRBD1 | CASSFSGTGLYEQYF | TGTGCCAGCAGCTTTTCCGGGACAGGGCTGTACGAGCAGTACTTC
NA | TRBJ1-2 | TRBV5-4 | TRBD1 | CASSLDRGWGGYTF | TGTGCCAGCAGCTTGGACAGGGGATGGGGTGGCTACACCTTC
NA | TRBJ1-2 | TRBV18 | TRBD1 | CASSPSGQGNYGYTF | TGTGCCAGCTCACCATCGGGACAGGGTAACTATGGCTACACCTTC
NA | TRBJ1-4 | TRBV5-4 | NA | CASSPAGEGKLFF | TGTGCCAGCAGCCCGGCAGGGGAAGGAAAACTGTTTTTT
NA | TRBJ2-7 | TRBV18 | NA | CASSPTRDEQYF | TGTGCCAGCTCACCCACTAGAGATGAGCAGTACTTC
NA | TRBJ2-1 | TRBV6-2/TRBV6-3 | NA | CASSSYDNEQFF | TGTGCCAGCAGTTCCTACGACAATGAGCAGTTCTTC
NA | TRBJ1-1 | TRBV19 | NA | CASSIGGRLNTEAFF | TGTGCCAGTAGTATCGGAGGCCGTCTGAACACTGAAGCTTTCTTT
NA | TRBJ1-2 | TRBV7-9 | TRBD1 | CASSTDRAANYGYTF | TGTGCCAGCAGTACTGACAGGGCGGCTAACTATGGCTACACCTTC
once | TRBJ2-3 | TRBV19 | NA | CASSTLIGRTDTQYF | TGTGCCAGTAGTACCCTTATTGGCCGCACAGATACGCAGTATTTT
NA | TRBJ2-2 | TRBV7-6 | NA | CASSLAIVLAKNTGELFF | TGTGCCAGCAGCTTAGCGATTGTCCTAGCGAAGAACACCGGGGAGCTGTTTTTT
NA | TRBJ1-2 | TRBV20-1 | NA | CSAVATDGYTF | TGCAGTGCAGTGGCCACCGATGGCTACACCTTC
NA | TRBJ1-1 | TRBV25-1 | TRBD1 | CASYRTGAPRAFF | TGTGCCAGCTATAGGACAGGGGCACCGAGAGCTTTCTTT
few | TRBJ2-2 | TRBV10-3 | NA | CAISHTNTGELFF | TGTGCCATCAGCCACACGAACACCGGGGAGCTGTTTTTT
NA | TRBJ1-5 | TRBV18 | NA | CASFSQRQDSYSNQPQHF | TGTGCCAGCTTCAGCCAGAGACAAGATTCTTATAGCAATCAGCCCCAGCATTTT
NA | TRBJ1-5 | TRBV28 | NA | CASNLSLGGGQPQHF | TGTGCCAGCAACCTTTCACTCGGAGGCGGTCAGCCCCAGCATTTT
NA | TRBJ2-1 | TRBV30 | NA | CAWSQLRQNNEQFF | TGTGCCTGGAGTCAACTTAGACAGAACAATGAGCAGTTCTTC
NA | TRBJ2-7 | TRBV9 | TRBD1 | CASSVAPSGTEVLYEQYF | TGTGCCAGCAGCGTAGCCCCTTCCGGGACAGAAGTCCTCTACGAGCAGTACTTC
NA | TRBJ2-2 | TRBV30 | NA | CAWSVLGGVGDTGELFF | TGTGCCTGGAGTGTACTGGGTGGGGTCGGGGACACCGGGGAGCTGTTTTTT
once | TRBJ2-7 | TRBV4-2 | NA | CASSQERSSRIGYEQYF | TGTGCCAGCAGCCAAGAACGGTCAAGTAGAATCGGGTACGAGCAGTACTTC
NA | TRBJ1-1 | TRBV5-8 | NA | CASSLEEPGVEAFF | TGTGCCAGCAGCTTGGAGGAACCGGGAGTTGAAGCTTTCTTT